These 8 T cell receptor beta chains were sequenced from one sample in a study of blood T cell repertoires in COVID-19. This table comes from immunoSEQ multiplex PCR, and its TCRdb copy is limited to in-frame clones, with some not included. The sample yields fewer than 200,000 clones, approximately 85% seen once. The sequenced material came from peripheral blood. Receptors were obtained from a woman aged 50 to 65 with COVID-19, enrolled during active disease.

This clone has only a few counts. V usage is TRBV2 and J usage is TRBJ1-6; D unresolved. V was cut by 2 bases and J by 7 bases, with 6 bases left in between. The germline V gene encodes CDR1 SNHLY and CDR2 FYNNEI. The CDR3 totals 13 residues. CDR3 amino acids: CASSESWNSPLHF. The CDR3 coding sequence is TGTGCCAGCAGTGAAAGCTGGAATTCACCCCTCCACTTT.

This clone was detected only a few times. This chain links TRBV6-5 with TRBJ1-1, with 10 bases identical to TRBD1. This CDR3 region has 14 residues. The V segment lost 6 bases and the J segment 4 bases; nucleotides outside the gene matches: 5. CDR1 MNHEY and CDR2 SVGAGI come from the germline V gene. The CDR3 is CASSRDRGSTEAFF. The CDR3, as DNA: TGTGCCAGCAGCAGGGACAGGGGAAGCACTGAAGCTTTCTTT.

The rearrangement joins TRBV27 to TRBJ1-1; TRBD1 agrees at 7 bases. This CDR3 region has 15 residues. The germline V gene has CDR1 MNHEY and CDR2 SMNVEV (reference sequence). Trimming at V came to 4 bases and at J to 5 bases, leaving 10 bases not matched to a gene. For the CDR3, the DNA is TGTGCCAGCAGTTCAACAGGGGCTGCGGAGACTGAAGCTTTCTTT. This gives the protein CASSSTGAAETEAFF.

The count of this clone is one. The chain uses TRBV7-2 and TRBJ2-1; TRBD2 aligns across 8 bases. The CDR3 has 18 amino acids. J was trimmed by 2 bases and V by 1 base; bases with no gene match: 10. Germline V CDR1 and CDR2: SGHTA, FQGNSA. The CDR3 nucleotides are TGTGCCAGCAGCTTAGTTCACGGGAGCGGGGGACCCTACAATGAGCAGTTCTTC. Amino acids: CASSLVHGSGGPYNEQFF.

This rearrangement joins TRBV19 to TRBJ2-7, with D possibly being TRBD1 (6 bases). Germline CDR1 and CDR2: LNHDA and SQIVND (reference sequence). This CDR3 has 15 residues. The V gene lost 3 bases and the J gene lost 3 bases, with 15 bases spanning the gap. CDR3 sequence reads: CASSIGQGQFYEQYF. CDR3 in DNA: TGTGCCAGTAGTATCGGGCAGGGACAATTCTACGAGCAGTACTTC.

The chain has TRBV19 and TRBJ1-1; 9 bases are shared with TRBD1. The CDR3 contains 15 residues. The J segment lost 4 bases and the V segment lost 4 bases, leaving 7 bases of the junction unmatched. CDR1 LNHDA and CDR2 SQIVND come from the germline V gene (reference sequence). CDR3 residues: CASSTSTGGTTEAFF. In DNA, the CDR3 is TGTGCCAGTAGTACCTCGACAGGGGGTACCACTGAAGCTTTCTTT.

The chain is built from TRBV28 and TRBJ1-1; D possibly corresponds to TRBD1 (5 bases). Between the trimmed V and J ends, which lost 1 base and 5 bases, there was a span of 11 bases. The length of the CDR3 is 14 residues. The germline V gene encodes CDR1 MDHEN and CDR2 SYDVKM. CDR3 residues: CASSLYGAGTEAFF. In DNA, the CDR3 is TGTGCCAGCAGTTTATATGGGGCCGGAACTGAAGCTTTCTTT. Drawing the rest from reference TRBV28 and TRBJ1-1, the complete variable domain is DVKVTQSSRYLVKRTGEKVFLECVQDMDHENMFWYRQDPGLGLRLIYFSYDVKMKEKGDIPEGYSVSREKKERFSLILESASTNQTSMYLCASSLYGAGTEAFFGQGTRLTVV.

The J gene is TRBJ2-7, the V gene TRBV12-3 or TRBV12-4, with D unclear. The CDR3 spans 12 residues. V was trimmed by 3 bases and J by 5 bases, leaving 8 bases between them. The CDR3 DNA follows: TGTGCCAGCAGTTTTTGGCTTGACGAGCAGTACTTC. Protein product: CASSFWLDEQYF.